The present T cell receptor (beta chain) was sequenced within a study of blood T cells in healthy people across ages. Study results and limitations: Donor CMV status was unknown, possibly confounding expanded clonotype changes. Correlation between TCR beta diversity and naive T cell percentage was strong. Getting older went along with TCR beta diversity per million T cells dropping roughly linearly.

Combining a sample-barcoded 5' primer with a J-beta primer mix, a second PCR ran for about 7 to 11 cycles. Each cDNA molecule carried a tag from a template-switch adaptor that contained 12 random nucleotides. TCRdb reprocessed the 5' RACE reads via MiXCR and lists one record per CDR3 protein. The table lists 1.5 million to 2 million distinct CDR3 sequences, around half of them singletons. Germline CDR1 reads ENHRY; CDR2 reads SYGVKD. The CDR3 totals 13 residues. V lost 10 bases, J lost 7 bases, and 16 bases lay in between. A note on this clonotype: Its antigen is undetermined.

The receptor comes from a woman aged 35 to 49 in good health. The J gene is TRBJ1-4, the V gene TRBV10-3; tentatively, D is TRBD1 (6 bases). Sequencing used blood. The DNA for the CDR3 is TGTGCCAGCTCCGGGACATTCGGTGAAAAACTGTTTTTT. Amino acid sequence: CASSGTFGEKLFF.